Below are 19 T cell receptor beta chains sequenced from a single sample in a study of CD8+ T cells in alopecia areata. Investigators isolated RNA and reverse transcribed it into cDNA to act as the sequencing template. Produced via immunoSEQ multiplex PCR; TCRdb's table is partial and in-frame only. The sample holds 270,000 or so clones, and no clone turns up only once. Markers used for sorting pooled cutaneous lymph node cells were CD4, CD8alpha, NKG2D, NKG2ACE and others. The sequenced sample consisted of CD4+ T cells sorted from a lymph node. The source is a C3H/HeJ mouse with alopecia areata. Strain haplotype at MHC: H2-k.

This clone has just a few counts. Genes here carry mouse names. The read ends 4 residues before the CDR3 terminus; that terminus is restored from the germline J gene. The chain links TRBV29 to TRBJ2-4; D might be TRBD1 (6 bases). Trimming pared 8 bases from V and 3 bases from J, leaving 15 bases between. The germline V gene has CDR1 MSHET and CDR2 SYDVDS. The CDR3 loop spans 14 amino acids. CDR3 DNA (partial): TGTGCTAGCCCCTCCAAGAGGGGGCAAAAC. Translating it yields CASPSKRGQN. The whole CDR3 reads CASPSKRGQNTLYF.

This clone turned up a few times. Gene names and germline match the mouse. The read terminates 4 residues ahead of where the CDR3 ends, so the germline J gene completes it. Other nucleotide sequences in the sample specify the same CDR3. The V call is TRBV31, the J call TRBJ2-3; TRBD1 agrees at 8 bases. This CDR3 has 15 residues. Germline V gene lookup returns CDR1 GKSSPN and CDR2 SITVG. Unmatched junction bases numbered 3, after V lost 0 bases and J lost 1 base. The part of the CDR3 DNA that was read is TGTGCCTGGAGTCTAGGACAGGGAGGTGCAGAA. Amino acids: CAWSLGQGGAE. The entire CDR3 protein is CAWSLGQGGAETLYF.

Note on this clone: A read error may be the cause here, since a much bigger clone is one base away. Genes and germline are mouse. The CDR3 goes on 4 residues after the read ends, and that part is filled in from the germline J gene. Other DNA sequences of this sample code for an identical CDR3. The rearrangement joins TRBV19 to TRBJ2-5; possibly TRBD1 for D (6 bases). The CDR3 is made up of 12 amino acids. Germline V gene lookup returns CDR1 FNHDT and CDR2 SITEND (reference sequence). The sequenced CDR3 bases are TGTGCCAGCAGAGGGACAAAAGAC. This gives the protein CASRGTKD. The full CDR3 sequence reads CASRGTKDTQYF.

This clone was detected a few times. Germline and genes: mouse. The read ends 4 residues before the CDR3 terminus; that terminus is restored from the germline J gene. V and J are TRBV5 and TRBJ2-7; 9 positions agree with TRBD1. CDR3 size: 14 residues. Germline CDR1 LGHNA, CDR2 YNLKQL (reference sequence). After removal of 4 bases from V and 3 bases from J, the junction contained 4 bases not matched to a gene. This chain's CDR3 is CASSRTGDHYEQYF. CDR3 DNA (partial): TGTGCCAGCAGCCGGACAGGGGACCACTAT.

A note on this clone: Gene and germline names: mouse. With the read ending 4 residues before the CDR3 end, the germline J gene is used to fill in that end. This sequence joins TRBV5 and TRBJ2-7, with 10 bases aligning to TRBD1. Germline V gene lookup returns CDR1 LGHNA and CDR2 YNLKQL (reference sequence). The CDR3 sequence is 15 residues long. The covered CDR3 bases are TGTGCCAGCAGCCAAGATGAGGGACAGGGGTAT. Translating gives CASSQDEGQGY. The entire CDR3 is CASSQDEGQGYEQYF.

This clone occurred a few times. Genes and germline come from the mouse. Coverage ceases 4 residues before the CDR3 finishes, and the germline J gene fills in the end. This chain uses TRBV5 with TRBJ2-5, with TRBD1 as a possible D gene (5 bases). The CDR3 extends over 13 amino acids. The germline V and J ends were trimmed by 4 bases and 2 bases, with 7 bases remaining between them. Looked up from germline, CDR1 is LGHNA and CDR2 is YNLKQL (reference sequence). The CDR3 protein is CASSLDIQDTQYF. The covered CDR3 bases are TGTGCCAGCAGCCTGGACATCCAAGAC.

With regard to this clone: Gene labels here are mouse ones. The CDR3 goes on 4 residues after the read ends, and that part is filled in from the germline J gene. The chain employs TRBV19 and TRBJ2-7; no reliable D call. The germline V and J ends were trimmed by 4 bases and 3 bases, with 5 bases remaining between them. There are 11 residues in the CDR3. The germline V gene encodes CDR1 FNHDT and CDR2 SITEND (reference sequence). CDR3 DNA (partial): TGTGCCAGCAGTTCAGACTAT. Translated, it gives CASSSDY. The complete CDR3 reads CASSSDYEQYF. Complete variable domain (other parts from reference TRBV19 and TRBJ2-7): GGIITQTPKFLIGQEGQKLTLKCQQNFNHDTMYWYRQDSGKGLRLIYYSITENDLQKGDLSEGYDASREKKSSFSLTVTSAQKNEMAVFLCASSSDYEQYFGPGTRLTVL.

Concerning this clone itself: These gene names are mouse names. The CDR3 is cut off 4 residues early in the read; its end comes from the germline J gene. The chain couples TRBV5 to TRBJ1-2; maybe TRBD1 (6 bases). With 6 bases removed from V and 0 bases from J, the gap between germline ends came to 14 bases. CDR3 length equals 15 residues. The germline V gene has CDR1 LGHNA and CDR2 YNLKQL (reference sequence). The covered CDR3 bases are TGTGCCAGCAGTCCCGCCGGGACACCAAACTCC. Amino acids: CASSPAGTPNS. The CDR3, in full, reads CASSPAGTPNSDYTF.

On this clone: Gene labels here are mouse ones. Read sequence stops 4 residues before the CDR3 end, and the germline J gene provides the missing end. The gene calls are TRBV1 and TRBJ2-1; no clear D gene. Trimming stripped 1 base from V and 4 bases from J, with 5 bases between. Germline loops: CDR1 NSQYPW, CDR2 LRSPGD (reference sequence). The CDR3 is 13 residues long. CDR3 bases read: TGCACCTGCAGTGCAGTCAGTTATGCT. Its translation: CTCSAVSYA. The whole CDR3 reads CTCSAVSYAEQFF.

This clone occurred many times. Mouse gene names apply. The missing CDR3 end, 4 residues past where the read stops, is filled in from the germline J gene. The chain employs TRBV12-1 and TRBJ1-2; possible D gene TRBD1, 5 bases. V lost 4 bases and J lost 0, with 8 bases in between. The CDR3 loop spans 13 amino acids. Germline assignment: CDR1 SGHSN and CDR2 HYEKVE. The DNA read from the CDR3 is TGTGCCAGCTCCCAACAGGCAAACTCC. Amino acids: CASSQQANS. The entire CDR3 protein is CASSQQANSDYTF. Using reference TRBV12-1 and TRBJ1-2 for the parts outside the CDR3, the full variable domain is DSGVVQSPRHIIKEKGGRSVLTCIPISGHSNVVWYQQTLGKELKFLIQHYEKVERDKGFLPSRFSVQQFDDYHSEMNMSALELEDSAMYFCASSQQANSDYTFGSGTRLLVI.

Remarks on this clone: Germline and genes here are mouse. The read ends 4 residues early relative to the CDR3; the germline J gene fills the gap. This chain joins TRBV2 and TRBJ2-1, with D perhaps matching TRBD1 (5 bases). Germline CDR1 is LGHNA and CDR2 is YSYQKL. V shed 1 base and J shed 5 bases, with 6 bases lying between them. The CDR3 runs to 13 residues. The CDR3 loop is CASSQGQNAEQFF. The CDR3 bases that were read are TGTGCCAGCAGCCAAGGACAGAATGCT.

This clone was picked up a small number of times. Mouse gene names and germline throughout. Read data end 4 residues before the CDR3 end; the end is taken from the germline J gene. J is TRBJ1-1 and V is TRBV13-3; D not resolved. The V end lost 6 bases, the J end lost 0 bases, and 9 bases lay between the germline ends. This CDR3 is built from 13 residues. Germline-derived CDR1 and CDR2 are NNHDY and SYVADS. This CDR3 is CASTDTANTEVFF. Partial CDR3 DNA: TGTGCCAGCACAGACACAGCAAACACA.

This clone came up a few times. Gene names refer to mouse genes. The CDR3: CASSQTGGNTEVFF. The CDR3 bases that were read are TGTGCCAGCAGTCAGACAGGGGGTAACACA. This rearrangement joins TRBV19 to TRBJ1-1; 9 bases fit TRBD1. The sequence runs out 4 residues before the end of the CDR3; the remainder is reconstructed from the germline J gene. The CDR3 is made up of 14 amino acids. CDR1 and CDR2 from the germline V gene are FNHDT and SITEND (reference sequence). V was pared by 4 bases and J by 2 bases, with 3 bases of the junction left unmatched.

This clone was counted a few times. The genes and germline here are from mouse. The sequenced fragment ends 4 residues before the CDR3 boundary, so the rest is inferred from the germline J gene. Different DNA sequences within this sample yield the same CDR3. The chain recombines TRBV1 with TRBJ1-2; weak D call: TRBD1 (6 bases). CDR1 and CDR2 from the germline V gene are NSQYPW and LRSPGD (reference sequence). The V end lost 1 base, the J end lost 3 bases, and 6 bases lay between the germline ends. CDR3 length: 13 amino acids. CDR3 sequence reads: CTCSAAGDSDYTF. CDR3 DNA (partial): TGCACCTGCAGTGCAGCAGGGGACTCC.

This clone has more than one count but fewer than ten. All gene names here are mouse names. Read sequence stops 4 residues before the CDR3 end, and the germline J gene provides the missing end. This chain connects TRBV17 to TRBJ1-1; D ambiguous. V was cut by 5 bases and J by 3 bases, with 7 bases left in between. CDR1 and CDR2 (germline): MNHDT, YYDKIL. The CDR3 is 12 amino acids. CDR3 residues: CASSYQDTEVFF. Incomplete CDR3 DNA: TGTGCTAGCAGTTATCAGGACACA.

The sample holds a few counts of this clone. Gene names denote mouse genes. The read ends 3 residues before the CDR3 terminus; that terminus is restored from the germline J gene. The sample contains more than one DNA sequence encoding this CDR3. The genes are TRBV5 and TRBJ1-6, with 7 bases matching TRBD1. TRBJ1-6 is an ORF for which the function is uncertain. The germline V gene has CDR1 LGHNA and CDR2 YNLKQL (reference sequence). The CDR3 is made up of 13 amino acids. Trimming took 2 bases from V and 8 from J; bases not matched to a gene: 0. Incomplete CDR3 DNA: TGTGCCAGCAGCCAACAGGGGGATTCGCCC. Amino acids: CASSQQGDSP. The full CDR3 sequence reads CASSQQGDSPLYF.

This clone turned up a few times. The gene names given are mouse names. Coverage ceases 4 residues before the CDR3 finishes, and the germline J gene fills in the end. Other DNA sequences within the sample encode an identical CDR3. The chain has TRBV13-1 and TRBJ2-7, with TRBD1 matching 7 bases. V shed 3 bases and J 0 bases; nucleotides not matched to a gene: 3. In germline, CDR1 is NSHNY, CDR2 SYGAGN. The CDR3 has 14 residues. The chain's CDR3 is CASSVGQSSYEQYF. The CDR3 DNA, read in part, is TGTGCCAGCAGTGTGGGACAGAGCTCCTAT.

Regarding this clone: Mouse gene names apply. Sequencing ends 3 residues short of the CDR3 end; the germline J gene provides the rest. V gene TRBV19 combines with J gene TRBJ1-6, with 7 bases fitting TRBD1. TRBJ1-6 is sorted into the ORF group, with uncertain function. CDR3 length: 14 amino acids. Germline CDR1 reads FNHDT; CDR2 reads SITEND (reference sequence). V lost 1 base to trimming and J lost 7 bases; unmatched junction nucleotides: 2. The CDR3 loop is CASSIKGANSPLYF. The CDR3 bases that were read are TGTGCCAGCAGTATAAAGGGGGCCAATTCGCCC.

There are a few counts of this clone. The genes and germline here are from mouse. The read stops 4 residues short of the end of the CDR3; the missing end is completed from the germline J gene. This chain uses TRBV1 with TRBJ2-2; TRBD2 matches at 9 bases. V shed 0 bases, J shed 6 bases, and the junction held 5 bases outside the gene matches. Germline assignment: CDR1 NSQYPW and CDR2 LRSPGD (reference sequence). The CDR3 loop spans 16 amino acids. The sequenced CDR3 bases are TGCACCTGCAGTGCAGATCCGGCTGGGGGGGCCGGG. It yields the protein CTCSADPAGGAG. The whole CDR3 sequence reads CTCSADPAGGAGQLYF.